What follows are 11 T cell receptor beta chains derived from one specimen sequenced in a study of cytomegalovirus exposure and HLA in healthy donors. PCR primers comprised 60 Vbeta and 13 Jbeta primers. TCRdb's copy holds only in-frame clones and misses some; the assay was immunoSEQ multiplex PCR. This sample has over 85,000 clones, with about 74% found just once. The source material was PBMCs. Source of these receptors: a male donor in good health and CMV-seropositive.

On this clone itself: A junction boundary mismatches the germline segment, possibly from a read error. The chain is built from TRBV28 and TRBJ2-4; TRBD1 matches 8 bases. Germline V gene sequence: CDR1 MDHEN, CDR2 SYDVKM. This CDR3 has 14 residues. The CDR3 region has the DNA TGTGCCAGCAGCTCGGGACAGGCCAAAAACAGTCAGTACTTC. Its translation is CASSSGQAKNSQYF. Drawing the rest from reference TRBV28 and TRBJ2-4, the complete variable domain is DVKVTQSSRYLVKRTGEKVFLECVQDMDHENMFWYRQDPGLGLRLIYFSYDVKMKEKGDIPEGYSVSREKKERFSLILESASTNQTSMYLCASSSGQAKNSQYFGAGTRLSVL.

This clone was counted once. The chain is built from TRBV2 and TRBJ2-3; 12 bases align to TRBD2. This CDR3 has 18 residues. J gave up 2 bases and V 4 bases, and 10 bases lay outside the gene matches. The germline V gene has CDR1 SNHLY and CDR2 FYNNEI. In DNA, the CDR3 is TGTGCCAGCAGTGCCGAGGCTAGCGGGAGGGGCTACACAGATACGCAGTATTTT. Encoded protein: CASSAEASGRGYTDTQYF.

V gene TRBV10-3 combines with J gene TRBJ2-5; 8 bases are shared with TRBD2. The CDR3 contains 15 residues. Germline lookup yields CDR1 ENHRY and CDR2 SYGVKD. Unmatched junction bases numbered 5, after V lost 3 bases and J lost 2 bases. CDR3 coding DNA: TGTGCCATCAGTGACGGGACTAGGCGACAAGAGACCCAGTACTTC. Amino acid sequence: CAISDGTRRQETQYF.

The chain uses TRBV2 and TRBJ1-4; D is perhaps TRBD1 (5 bases). Trimming pared 4 bases from V and 0 bases from J, leaving 9 bases between. This CDR3 has 15 amino acids. Germline V gene lookup returns CDR1 SNHLY and CDR2 FYNNEI. CDR3 region: CASSVGGATNEKLFF. The CDR3 DNA reads as TGTGCCAGCAGTGTCGGGGGAGCAACTAATGAAAAACTGTTTTTT.

This chain uses TRBV4-2 with TRBJ2-1; 11 bases fit TRBD2. Germline CDR1 reads LGHNA; CDR2 reads YNFKEQ. The V gene end was trimmed by 2 bases and the J gene end by 4 bases; junction bases not matched to a gene: 7. The CDR3 loop spans 17 amino acids. The CDR3 DNA follows: TGTGCCAGCAGCCAAAGGCTACTAGCGGGAGATTACAATGAGCAGTTCTTC. Its protein is CASSQRLLAGDYNEQFF.

This sequence joins TRBV4-3 and TRBJ2-1; perhaps TRBD2 as D (5 bases). The CDR3 consists of 17 residues. Germline V lookup: CDR1 LGHNA, CDR2 YSLEER. Trimming stripped 0 bases from V and 3 bases from J, with 15 bases between. The CDR3: CASSQDPWRSNYNEQFF. CDR3 coding DNA: TGCGCCAGCAGCCAAGACCCTTGGAGGAGCAACTACAATGAGCAGTTCTTC.

The chain is built from TRBV30 and TRBJ2-1, with TRBD2 matching 10 bases. V lost 0 bases and J lost 4; bases outside the gene matches: 6. Germline CDR1 is GTSNPN and CDR2 is SVGIG (reference sequence). The CDR3 spans 16 residues. CDR3 region: CAWSVPSSGRYNEQFF. The CDR3 nucleotides are TGTGCCTGGAGTGTACCGTCTAGCGGGAGATACAATGAGCAGTTCTTC.

J is TRBJ2-7 and V is TRBV5-8; TRBD1 agrees at 7 bases. The junction had 8 bases not matched to a gene; V was cut back by 4 bases and J by 7 bases. Per germline, CDR1 SGHTS and CDR2 YDEGEE. The CDR3 consists of 13 residues. CDR3 sequence: CASSPTGVWEQYF. The CDR3 DNA sequence: TGTGCCAGCAGCCCTACAGGGGTTTGGGAGCAGTACTTC.

The chain recombines TRBV30 with TRBJ2-1, with TRBD2 matching over 11 bases. The CDR3 runs to 15 residues. Germline CDR1 and CDR2: GTSNPN and SVGIG (reference sequence). The trim removed 3 bases at V and 4 bases at J, leaving 5 bases unmatched. CDR3: CAWSGLAGIYNEQFF. The DNA for the CDR3 is TGTGCCTGGAGCGGACTAGCGGGTATTTACAATGAGCAGTTCTTC.

This clone was seen only once. V usage is TRBV7-2 and J usage is TRBJ2-3; 10 bases line up with TRBD1. The CDR3 covers 15 residues. After removal of 2 bases from V and 4 bases from J, the junction contained 3 bases not matched to a gene. Looked up from germline, CDR1 is SGHTA and CDR2 is FQGNSA. The CDR3 sequence is CASSLIGQGADTQYF. DNA of the CDR3: TGTGCCAGCAGCTTAATAGGACAGGGGGCAGATACGCAGTATTTT.

The genes are TRBV19 and TRBJ2-7, with 7 bases identical to TRBD1. CDR1 is LNHDA and CDR2 is SQIVND in the germline V gene (reference sequence). This CDR3 spans 11 amino acids. The ends lost 7 bases at V and 6 bases at J; junction bases unmatched: 3. CDR3 region: CASTQGTEQYF. As DNA, the CDR3 is TGTGCCAGTACACAGGGGACCGAGCAGTACTTC.